This TCR beta chain derives from a study of cytotoxic CD8 clonotypes in ibrutinib-treated CLL. Study background: Of a cohort that held about a dozen relapsed/refractory and some 14 treatment-naive patients, about 18 were IGHV unmutated.

Findings of the study overall: At baseline, clonality was higher than in age-matched healthy donors and correlated with CD8+ counts.

Depth targeted 1 in 200,000 to 1 in 1 million T cells, averaging around 9.5x coverage per clonotype. TCRdb's copy holds only in-frame clones and misses some; the assay was immunoSEQ multiplex PCR. The table lists 150,000 or so clones, approximately 80% of them singletons, with less than 8.5% in the top ten. Trimming cost V 4 bases and J 0 bases, with 11 bases left between them. Germline V gene lookup returns CDR1 SGHAT and CDR2 FQNNGV. The CDR3 has 15 amino acids. A single count supports this clone. The antigen remains unidentified. Sequences were derived from PBMCs, sampled after 36 months of ibrutinib treatment. The genes are TRBV11-2 and TRBJ2-3; a possible D gene is TRBD1 (6 bases). The source of this sequence is a human donor with chronic lymphocytic leukemia. The CDR3 region is CASSSSGGSTDTQYF. The CDR3, as DNA: TGTGCCAGCAGCTCCAGTGGGGGCAGCACAGATACGCAGTATTTT.